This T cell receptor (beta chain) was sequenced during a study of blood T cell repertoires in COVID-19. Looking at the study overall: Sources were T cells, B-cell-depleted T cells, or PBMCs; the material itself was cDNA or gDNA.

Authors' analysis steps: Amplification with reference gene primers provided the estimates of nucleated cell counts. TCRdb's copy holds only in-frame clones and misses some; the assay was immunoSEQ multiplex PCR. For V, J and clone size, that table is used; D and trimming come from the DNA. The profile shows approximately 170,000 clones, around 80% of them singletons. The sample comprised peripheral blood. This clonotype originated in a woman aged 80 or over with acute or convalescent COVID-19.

The CDR3 protein is CASSSRLTDRGYEQYF. The CDR3 nucleotides are TGTGCCAGCAGCTCCCGCCTAACTGATCGGGGCTACGAGCAGTACTTC. This sequence joins TRBV7-6 and TRBJ2-7; weak D call: TRBD2 (5 bases). Germline V gives CDR1 SGHVS, CDR2 FNYEAQ. This CDR3 contains 16 residues. The germline V and J ends were trimmed by 4 bases and 3 bases, with 19 bases remaining between them.